Following are 16 T cell receptor beta chains from one sample sequenced in a study of blood T cell repertoires in COVID-19. Sequenced by immunoSEQ multiplex PCR; TCRdb stores in-frame clones only, minus some. The table lists about 51,000 clones, 86% of them singletons. The specimen sequenced was peripheral blood. The receptors originated from a man aged 60-69 years with acute or convalescent COVID-19.

The rearrangement links TRBV2 to TRBJ2-3; 11 bases line up with TRBD1. The CDR3 has 15 residues. Trimming cost V 6 bases and J 2 bases; bases outside gene matches: 4. The germline V gene encodes CDR1 SNHLY and CDR2 FYNNEI. The CDR3, as DNA: TGTGCCAGCAGAGACGGACAGGGGGCCACAGATACGCAGTATTTT. Protein product: CASRDGQGATDTQYF.

The rearrangement uses TRBV6-5 and TRBJ2-7; a weak D match, TRBD1 (5 bases). The germline CDR1 and CDR2 sequences are MNHEY and SVGAGI. Between the trimmed V and J ends, which lost 5 bases and 3 bases, there was a span of 14 bases. The CDR3 consists of 14 residues. The CDR3 nucleotides read TGTGCCAGCAGTCCGGACACTGGCGTCTACGAGCAGTACTTC. Its protein product is CASSPDTGVYEQYF.

The chain has TRBV28 and TRBJ2-3; possible D gene TRBD2, 6 bases. Trimming removed 4 bases at V and 1 base at J, with 12 bases between. The CDR3 runs 15 residues. In germline, CDR1 is MDHEN, CDR2 SYDVKM. The CDR3 nucleotides read TGTGCCAGCAGTTCTCACGGAGGGGGCACAGATACGCAGTATTTT. This translates into CASSSHGGGTDTQYF.

The rearrangement joins TRBV7-9 to TRBJ2-2; 10 nucleotides match TRBD1. The length of the CDR3 is 16 residues. V shed 5 bases and J 4 bases; nucleotides not matched to a gene: 7. Germline CDR1 is SEHNR and CDR2 is FQNEAQ (reference sequence). The CDR3 spells CASSQDRGWTTGELFF. Written as DNA, the CDR3 is TGTGCCAGCAGCCAGGACAGGGGGTGGACCACCGGGGAGCTGTTTTTT.

The DNA of the CDR3 is TGTGCCAGCAGTTTAGCGCGATACGAGCAGTACTTC. Protein product: CASSLARYEQYF. The V gene is TRBV28, the J gene TRBJ2-7; D uncertain. CDR1 and CDR2 from the germline V gene are MDHEN and SYDVKM. There are 12 residues in the CDR3. V was pared by 2 bases and J by 4 bases, with 6 bases between.

This clone was observed once. The rearrangement links TRBV19 to TRBJ1-2, with 7 bases aligning to TRBD1. This CDR3 comprises 13 residues. The J segment lost 2 bases and the V segment lost 8 bases, leaving 5 bases of the junction unmatched. Germline lookup yields CDR1 LNHDA and CDR2 SQIVND (reference sequence). The CDR3 DNA sequence: TGTGCCAGTGGATTCAGGGGGAACTATGGCTACACCTTC. Translating it yields CASGFRGNYGYTF. The full variable domain, rest sourced from reference TRBV19 and TRBJ1-2, is DGGITQSPKYLFRKEGQNVTLSCEQNLNHDAMYWYRQDPGQGLRLIYYSQIVNDFQKGDIAEGYSVSREKKESFPLTVTSAQKNPTAFYLCASGFRGNYGYTFGSGTRLTVV.

This clone has more than one count but fewer than ten. J is TRBJ2-1 and V is TRBV28; 8 nucleotides match TRBD2. CDR3 length equals 17 residues. V was pared by 5 bases and J by 6 bases, with 15 bases of the junction left unmatched. Germline V gene lookup returns CDR1 MDHEN and CDR2 SYDVKM. Written as DNA, the CDR3 is TGTGCCAGCAGTCTATCGGGGTTGCGGGAGGTCGCCAATGAGCAGTTCTTC. Translating it yields CASSLSGLREVANEQFF.

This clone was seen just once. The chain is built from TRBV6-6 and TRBJ1-5; 8 positions agree with TRBD1. There are 14 residues in the CDR3. Per germline, CDR1 MNHNY and CDR2 SVGAGI (reference sequence). J was trimmed by 6 bases and V by 7 bases; bases with no gene match: 8. As DNA, the CDR3 is TGTGCCAGCAATCCCACCAGGGGGCCTCAGCCCCAGCATTTT. Its translation: CASNPTRGPQPQHF.

The chain carries TRBV24-1 and TRBJ2-1; 9 bases map to TRBD1. Germline assignment: CDR1 KGHDR and CDR2 SFDVKD. This CDR3 comprises 15 residues. With V trimmed by 5 bases and J by 8 bases, 9 bases remained unmatched. This CDR3 reads CATSGTGTGIDEQFF. CDR3 bases: TGTGCCACCAGTGGGACCGGGACAGGGATCGATGAGCAGTTCTTC.

The V gene is TRBV10-2, the J gene TRBJ1-6; D is perhaps TRBD1 (5 bases). The V end was cut by 8 bases, the J end by 5 bases, with 16 bases between. The CDR3 is made up of 15 amino acids. Looked up from germline, CDR1 is WSHSY and CDR2 is SAAADI. This CDR3 reads CASVDSAGNNSPLHF. CDR3 coding DNA: TGCGCCAGCGTTGACTCGGCAGGGAATAATTCACCCCTCCACTTT.

By frequency in the sample, this clone is medium-sized. The genes are TRBV7-8 and TRBJ2-7, with a possible D match to TRBD2 (5 bases). Germline V CDR1 and CDR2: SGHVS, FQNEAQ. V was pared by 2 bases and J by 5 bases, with 10 bases between. The CDR3 contains 13 residues. The CDR3 region has the DNA TGTGCCAGCAGCTTACCCGGAGCGGACGAGCAGTACTTC. This encodes CASSLPGADEQYF.

V gene TRBV7-9 combines with J gene TRBJ2-7; 8 bases align to TRBD1. The CDR3 loop spans 15 amino acids. Germline assignment: CDR1 SEHNR and CDR2 FQNEAQ (reference sequence). V lost 5 bases and J lost 0; bases outside the gene matches: 6. In DNA form, the CDR3 reads TGTGCCAGCAGCCCCGGACAGGGCAGCTCCTACGAGCAGTACTTC. It is translated as CASSPGQGSSYEQYF.

The gene calls are TRBV11-2 and TRBJ2-3; 7 bases match TRBD2. The germline CDR1 and CDR2 sequences are SGHAT and FQNNGV. This CDR3 has 15 residues. V gave up 3 bases and J gave up 2 bases; unmatched junction bases: 5. Here the CDR3 DNA reads TGTGCCAGCAGCTTGCAGCGGGGAATCACAGATACGCAGTATTTT. Its translation is CASSLQRGITDTQYF.

The genes are TRBV6-5 and TRBJ1-1; 11 bases match TRBD1. The ends lost 4 bases at V and 1 base at J; junction bases unmatched: 2. Germline CDR1 and CDR2: MNHEY and SVGAGI. This CDR3 is built from 15 residues. DNA for the CDR3: TGTGCCAGCAGTTCCGGGACAGGGGGGAACACTGAAGCTTTCTTT. Protein sequence: CASSSGTGGNTEAFF.

This clone turned up a few times. The chain employs TRBV28 and TRBJ1-3; tentatively, D is TRBD1 (6 bases). Germline V lookup: CDR1 MDHEN, CDR2 SYDVKM. This CDR3 has 16 residues. Trimming stripped 3 bases from V and 3 bases from J, with 15 bases between. The CDR3 loop is CASSLGMQGNGNTIYF. The DNA for the CDR3 is TGTGCCAGCAGTTTGGGGATGCAGGGGAATGGAAACACCATATATTTT.

The V call is TRBV5-1, the J call TRBJ2-7; 10 nucleotides line up with TRBD1. The V gene's germline CDR1 is SGHRS and CDR2 YFSETQ. V was clipped by 10 bases and J by 5 bases; unmatched bases: 6. The CDR3 loop spans 12 amino acids. The CDR3 nucleotides read TGCGCCGGCAAGGACAGGGGGGACGAGCAGTACTTC. The encoded protein is CAGKDRGDEQYF.